Only one count was recorded for the clone carrying this TCR beta chain. This specimen belongs to a study of blood T cell repertoires in COVID-19. Whole-study context: Both acute and convalescent COVID-19 samples were obtained from the United States, Italy and Spain.

Clones were read by immunoSEQ multiplex PCR, and TCRdb kept only the in-frame ones, dropping some. The sample yields approximately 190,000 clones, 75% to 90% seen once. The CDR3 extends over 17 amino acids. Germline-derived CDR1 and CDR2 are LGHDT and YNNKEL (reference sequence). Trimming cost V 3 bases and J 3 bases; bases outside gene matches: 2. The chain has TRBV3-1 (or the pseudogene TRBV3-2) and TRBJ2-1; 16 nucleotides match TRBD2. The sample consisted of peripheral blood. The origin of this receptor is a woman aged 40 to 55 with acute or convalescent COVID-19. The CDR3 DNA follows: TGTGCCAGCAGCCACGGGACTAGCGGGAGGGTCTACAATGAGCAGTTCTTC. Translating it yields CASSHGTSGRVYNEQFF.